The TCR beta chain described here comes from a study of shared clonotypes between healthy human individuals. The wider study: Researchers drew samples from a couple of women and a few men aged 18 to 49. The plates for each donor numbered three CD4 naive, three CD4 memory, two CD8 naive and one CD8 memory.

The data were produced by immunoSEQ multiplex PCR, yet TCRdb's version contains in-frame clones alone and is incomplete. The sample lists 600,000 or so clones; roughly 98% were seen once. Naive CD8 cells were CD45RO-negative, positively selected for CCR7, excluding terminally differentiated effector memory CD45RA+ cells. Regarding this clone: Its antigen remains unidentified.

Study-wide findings and caveats: The sole specimen, blood, was sampled, and tissue repertoires likely differ. The study's rarefaction showed incomplete sorted-subset sequencing despite large depth.

V lost 4 bases, J lost 2 bases, and 16 bases lay in between. Looked up from germline, CDR1 is SGHRS and CDR2 is YFSETQ. This CDR3 is 16 amino acids long. The chain employs TRBV5-1 and TRBJ1-5; the D is unclear. The clonotype originates from a man under 40 in good health. The specimen was naive CD8+ T cells sorted from blood. CDR3 protein: CASSVGQYTGNQPQHF. The CDR3 DNA reads as TGCGCCAGCAGCGTCGGGCAGTATACGGGCAATCAGCCCCAGCATTTT.